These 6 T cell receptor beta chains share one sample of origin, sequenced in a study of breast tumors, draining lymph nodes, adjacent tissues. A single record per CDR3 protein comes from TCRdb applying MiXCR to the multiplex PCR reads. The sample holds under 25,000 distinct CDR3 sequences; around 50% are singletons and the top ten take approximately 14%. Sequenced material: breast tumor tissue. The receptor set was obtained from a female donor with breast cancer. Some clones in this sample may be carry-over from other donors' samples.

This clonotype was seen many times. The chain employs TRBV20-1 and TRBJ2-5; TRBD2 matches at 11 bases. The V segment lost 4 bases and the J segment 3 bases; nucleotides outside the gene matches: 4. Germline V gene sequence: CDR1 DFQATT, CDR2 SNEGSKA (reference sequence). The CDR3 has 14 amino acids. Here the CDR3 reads CSAISGGGKETQYF. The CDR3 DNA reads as TGCAGTGCTATTAGCGGGGGGGGGAAAGAGACCCAGTACTTC.

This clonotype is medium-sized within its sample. The CDR3, as DNA: TGCGCCAGCAGCCCGATGGGCAACTCCTACGAGCAGTACTTC. It is translated as CASSPMGNSYEQYF. The chain combines TRBV5-1 with TRBJ2-7; no reliable D call. Germline V gives CDR1 SGHRS, CDR2 YFSETQ. This CDR3 is 14 amino acids long. The V end was cut by 4 bases, the J end by 0 bases, with 11 bases between.

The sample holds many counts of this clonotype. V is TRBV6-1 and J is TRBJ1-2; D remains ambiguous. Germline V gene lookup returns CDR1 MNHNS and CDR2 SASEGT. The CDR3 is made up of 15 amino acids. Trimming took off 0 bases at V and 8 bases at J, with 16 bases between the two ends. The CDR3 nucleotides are TGTGCCAGCAGTGAAGCGGGAGGCCTCCTAGGCGGCTACACCTTC. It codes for CASSEAGGLLGGYTF.

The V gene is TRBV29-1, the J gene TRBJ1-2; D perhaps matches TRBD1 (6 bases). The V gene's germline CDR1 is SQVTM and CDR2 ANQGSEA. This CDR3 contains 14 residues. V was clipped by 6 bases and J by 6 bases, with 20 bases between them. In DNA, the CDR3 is TGCAGCGTCGCCCCGGGGCAGGGGATCCATGGCTACACCTTC. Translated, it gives CSVAPGQGIHGYTF.

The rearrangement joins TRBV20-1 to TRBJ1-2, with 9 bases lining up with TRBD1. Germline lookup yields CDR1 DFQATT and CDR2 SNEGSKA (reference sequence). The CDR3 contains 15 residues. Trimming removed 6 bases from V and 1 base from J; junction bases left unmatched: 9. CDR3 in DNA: TGCAGTGCCAATGGCGGGACAGGGAATAACTATGGCTACACCTTC. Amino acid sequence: CSANGGTGNNYGYTF.

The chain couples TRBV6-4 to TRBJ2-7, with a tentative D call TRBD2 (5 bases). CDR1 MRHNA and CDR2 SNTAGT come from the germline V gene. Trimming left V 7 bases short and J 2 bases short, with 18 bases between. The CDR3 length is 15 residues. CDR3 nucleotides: TGTGCCAGCAATCCCCCCGAGCGGACGGCCTACGAGCAGTACGTC. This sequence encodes CASNPPERTAYEQYV.